These T cell receptor beta chains were read from a single sample in a study of blood T cell repertoires in COVID-19. Generated by immunoSEQ multiplex PCR, the TCRdb table keeps only in-frame clones and is missing some. The table records 130,000 or so clones, over 60% of them present only once. The sequencing input was peripheral blood. The receptor set was obtained from a man aged 45-65 years with acute or convalescent COVID-19. Both conserved end residues are trimmed from each CDR3.

V	CDR3
TRBV7-2	ASSWGQGDYNEQF
TRBV7-9	ASSLARTLYQETQY
TRBV19	ASSMGRGEAF
TRBV10-2	ASSGTSRETQY
TRBV7-3	ASSLSGGPTEAF
TRBV15	ATSRGQGAREQY
TRBV28	ASSSPGQGLQPQH
TRBV6-5	ASSRDRAQETQY
TRBV5-6	ASSPRDTEAF
TRBV7-6	ASSLGLAGAPGGELF
TRBV27	ASSLVAGGPDEQY
TRBV5-1	ASSSGGAATNEKLF
TRBV28	ASSLWASGGSRDTQY
TRBV24-1	ATSGASGANTGELF
TRBV30	AWRPHWTSGVSDTQY
TRBV11-2	ASSLPLAGSGELF
TRBV3-1/TRBV3-2	ASSQDLPGRSTDTQY
TRBV5-6	ASSLSGEGTQY
TRBV4-1	ASSPAQGAADTQY
TRBV10-3	AISAGVGEKLF
TRBV13	ASSLGGRGARYEQY
TRBV4-2	ASSREWEQPQH
TRBV12-3/TRBV12-4	ASSLIENQPQH
TRBV5-1	ASSDGQGAIIFTEAF
TRBV25-1	ASSVGQGATEAF
TRBV10-2	ATRTQGNTEAF
TRBV24-1	ATSVGGLNSNQPQH
TRBV7-8	ASSSLQGGTEAF
TRBV12-3/TRBV12-4	ASSLDTGYEQY
TRBV20-1	SASYQGVGNGYT
TRBV19	ASSYREGGETQY
TRBV11-3	ASSYHGVDTQY
TRBV5-1	ASREGSNQPQH
TRBV11-2	ASSLQTGPYTEAF
TRBV19	ASSIEQELTGELF
TRBV12-3/TRBV12-4	ASSLQGFTEAF
TRBV7-6	ASSLGGFEKLF
TRBV7-9	ASSLVLRATNEKLF
TRBV7-7	ASSLDGGELF
TRBV19	ASSAMGTGPGNTIY
TRBV4-1	ASSQEQGTEAF
TRBV7-2	ASNPWGDSNQPQH
TRBV30	AWSPPPGLGQPQH
TRBV6-7	ASSYTLGTGGNQPQH
TRBV9	ASSVGGATGELF
TRBV27	ASSFRTGLENEQF
TRBV2	ASSTQEGNTEAF
TRBV9	ASSPGQGAYTGELF
TRBV30	AWSKGLRQPQH
TRBV21-1	ASSREEWVGYEQY
TRBV10-3	AISESNNGYT
TRBV30	AWRQESSPLH
TRBV9	ASSPQPGGGEKLF
TRBV7-9	ASSLSDRGYGYT
TRBV3-1/TRBV3-2	ASSQDWGDNEQF
TRBV11-3	ASSSRTSGEETQY
TRBV4-1	ASSHGGNQPQH
TRBV5-4	ASRQGGTDTQY